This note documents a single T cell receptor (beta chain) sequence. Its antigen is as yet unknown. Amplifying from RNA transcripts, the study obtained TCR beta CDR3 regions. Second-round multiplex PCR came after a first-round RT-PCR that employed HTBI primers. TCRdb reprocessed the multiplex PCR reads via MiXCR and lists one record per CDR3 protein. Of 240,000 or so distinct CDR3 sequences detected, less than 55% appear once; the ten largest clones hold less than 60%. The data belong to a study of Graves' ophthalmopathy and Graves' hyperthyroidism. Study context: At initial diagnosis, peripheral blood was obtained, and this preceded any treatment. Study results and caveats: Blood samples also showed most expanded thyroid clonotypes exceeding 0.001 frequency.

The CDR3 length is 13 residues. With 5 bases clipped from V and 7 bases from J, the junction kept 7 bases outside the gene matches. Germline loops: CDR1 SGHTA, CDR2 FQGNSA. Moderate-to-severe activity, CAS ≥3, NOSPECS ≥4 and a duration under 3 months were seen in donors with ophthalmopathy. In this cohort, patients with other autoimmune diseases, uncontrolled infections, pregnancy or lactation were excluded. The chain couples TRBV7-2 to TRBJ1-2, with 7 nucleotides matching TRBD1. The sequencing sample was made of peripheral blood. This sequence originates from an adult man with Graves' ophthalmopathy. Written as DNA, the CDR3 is TGTGCCAGCAGCACCGACAGGGAGGGTGGCTACACCTTC. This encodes CASSTDREGGYTF.